This T cell receptor beta chain is drawn from a study of T-cell memory formation after mild COVID-19. Overall study results and limits: Nothing showed for sure that second-wave clones peaking on day 37 were SARS-CoV-2 specific.

This clonotype was seen more than once but under ten times. Antigen specificity is unknown. TCRdb passed the 5' RACE reads through MiXCR, listing each CDR3 protein once. The sample shows 450,000 to 650,000 distinct CDR3 sequences, approximately 20% of them seen only once. Germline trimming cut 1 base from V and 3 bases from J; bases unmatched to any gene: 3. This CDR3 is built from 15 residues. Germline lookup yields CDR1 MGHRA and CDR2 YSYEKL. The chain uses TRBV4-1 and TRBJ2-7; 10 nucleotides match TRBD1. The sample consisted of PBMCs or a T cell subset sorted from them (not recorded which). The clonotype was recovered from an adult woman who had mild COVID-19 (a few samples of this study predate the infection). Cell type and time point are not known. The CDR3 loop is CASSQVGQGGYEQYF. CDR3 in DNA: TGCGCCAGCAGCCAAGTAGGACAGGGGGGCTACGAGCAGTACTTC.